This T cell receptor (beta chain) is from a study of blood T cell repertoires in COVID-19. Overall study: PBMCs, B-cell-depleted T cells, or T cells provided the cDNA or gDNA that made up the material.

Repertoires were generated with immunoSEQ multiplex PCR, while TCRdb's copy carries only in-frame clones and drops some. The repertoire consists of a few hundred thousand clones, with about nine tenths occurring once and the leading ten covering approximately 2%. The CDR3 is 16 amino acids. Per germline, CDR1 SGHTA and CDR2 FQGTGA. With 2 bases clipped from V and 2 bases from J, the junction kept 3 bases outside the gene matches. This sequence was found in a woman aged 55-75 years who had recovered from COVID-19. What was sequenced was PBMCs or T cells enriched from blood (not recorded which). V usage is TRBV7-3 and J usage is TRBJ2-3, with 11 nucleotides matching TRBD2. CDR3 DNA: TGTGCCAGCAGCTTAGGGACTAGCGGTTACACAGATACGCAGTATTTT. It specifies CASSLGTSGYTDTQYF.